This TCR beta chain is from a study of blood T cell repertoires in COVID-19. Overall study: Samples of COVID-19 (acute and convalescent) were obtained from the United States, Italy and Spain. T cells, B-cell-depleted T cells, or PBMCs supplied cDNA or gDNA.

As processed by the authors: Amplified reference gene primers provided the basis for estimating nucleated cell counts. Sequenced by immunoSEQ multiplex PCR; TCRdb stores in-frame clones only, minus some. V and J calls plus clone size are reproduced from that table; the DNA served to infer D and trimming. The profile shows about 230,000 clones, about four fifths of them singletons. Source material: peripheral blood. The clonotype originates from a man in his fifties or sixties with active or convalescent COVID-19.

The CDR3 sequence: CASSQDIVGVGYGYTF. CDR3 DNA: TGCGCCAGCAGCCAAGATATCGTGGGCGTCGGCTATGGCTACACCTTC. The chain combines TRBV4-1 with TRBJ1-2; unclear D gene. The germline V gene encodes CDR1 MGHRA and CDR2 YSYEKL. There are 16 residues in the CDR3. V was shortened by 0 bases and J by 4 bases, with 15 bases between the two germline ends.